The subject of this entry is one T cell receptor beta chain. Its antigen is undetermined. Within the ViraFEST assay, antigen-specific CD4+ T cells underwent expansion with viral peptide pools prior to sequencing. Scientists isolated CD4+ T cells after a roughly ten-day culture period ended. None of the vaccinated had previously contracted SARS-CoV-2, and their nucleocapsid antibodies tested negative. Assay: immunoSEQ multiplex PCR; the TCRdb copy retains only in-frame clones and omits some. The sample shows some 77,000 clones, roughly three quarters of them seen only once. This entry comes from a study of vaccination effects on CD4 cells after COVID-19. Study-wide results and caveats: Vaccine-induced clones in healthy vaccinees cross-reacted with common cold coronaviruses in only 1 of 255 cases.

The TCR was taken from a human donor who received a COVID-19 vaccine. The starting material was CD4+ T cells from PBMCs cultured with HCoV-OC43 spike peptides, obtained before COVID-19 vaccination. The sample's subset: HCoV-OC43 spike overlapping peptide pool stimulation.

This chain's CDR3 is CASSPQGSRNTEAFF. The CDR3 DNA sequence: TGTGCCAGCAGCCCTCAAGGGTCTAGAAACACTGAAGCTTTCTTT. This chain joins TRBV7-2 and TRBJ1-1; D remains unclear. CDR3 length: 15 amino acids. V lost 5 bases to trimming and J lost 2 bases, with 15 bases between them. In germline, CDR1 is SGHTA, CDR2 FQGNSA.